The entry below gives a single T cell receptor (beta chain) sequence along with its context. The protocol was immunoSEQ multiplex PCR, while the TCRdb copy is restricted to in-frame clones and leaves out a portion. The sample shows more than 70,000 clones, 80% to 90% of them seen only once. This sample is drawn from a study of blood T cell repertoires in COVID-19. Study-wide context: Samples representing acute and convalescent COVID-19 were sourced from the United States, Italy and Spain. PBMCs, B-cell-depleted T cells, or T cells provided the cDNA or gDNA that made up the material.

Germline CDR1 is LNHDA and CDR2 is SQIVND (reference sequence). Trimming removed 4 bases at V and 4 bases at J, with 13 bases between. The CDR3 length is 14 residues. This TCR was recovered from a man older than 75 with active or convalescent COVID-19. V usage is TRBV19 and J usage is TRBJ1-2; D gene uncertain. The sequenced sample was peripheral blood. In nucleotides, the CDR3 is TGTGCCAGTAGTACCATGGGGAGAGGCTATGGCTACACCTTC. Translation gives CASSTMGRGYGYTF.